This section outlines one T cell receptor (beta chain) sequence together with its context. Trimming cost V 4 bases and J 3 bases, with 14 bases left between them. This CDR3 contains 15 residues. Germline V gene lookup returns CDR1 SGDLS and CDR2 YYNGEE. The time point here: peripheral blood 6 weeks after treatment start. Patients each gave 1 to 8 samples, pretreatment and on-treatment. The sample comes from a study of PD-L1 blockade in urothelial cancer. Assay used: immunoSEQ multiplex PCR; TCRdb lists only in-frame clones, some missing. Found here are 40,000 to 50,000 clones, about 86% of them singletons; the top ten hold about 9.4%.

Sequences were derived from PBMCs, sampled around atezolizumab (anti-PD-L1) treatment. The V call is TRBV9, the J call TRBJ1-3; TRBD1 might be the D (6 bases). The TCR originated in a man aged 60 to 75 with urothelial cancer. The CDR3 is CASSSWGGDGNTIYF. In DNA, the CDR3 is TGTGCCAGCAGCTCTTGGGGGGGCGATGGAAACACCATATATTTT.